This T cell receptor beta chain originates from a study of cytomegalovirus exposure and HLA in healthy donors. Study overall: A subsequent analysis stated that the 120 or so validation repertoires were run on the same platform as the approximately 610 first-cohort repertoires. Whole-study findings and limits: The authors listed approximately 150 TCR beta chains as cytomegalovirus-associated.

Assay used: immunoSEQ multiplex PCR; TCRdb lists only in-frame clones, some missing. Of roughly 330,000 clones detected, roughly 90% appear once; the ten largest clones hold 1% to 1.5%. Note on this clone: The antigen is not known.

Looked up from germline, CDR1 is MNHEY and CDR2 is SMNVEV (reference sequence). V lost 3 bases and J 0 bases, leaving 8 bases between the germline ends. The CDR3 has 15 amino acids. The chain carries TRBV27 and TRBJ1-4, with a weak D call TRBD1 (6 bases). The sequenced sample was PBMCs. The sequence derives from a woman aged 25 to 39 in good health and CMV-seropositive. In DNA form, the CDR3 reads TGTGCCAGCAGTTTTGAGGGGGCAACTAATGAAAAACTGTTTTTT. Its protein is CASSFEGATNEKLFF. Supplemented by reference TRBV27 and TRBJ1-4, the full variable domain reads EAQVTQNPRYLITVTGKKLTVTCSQNMNHEYMSWYRQDPGLGLRQIYYSMNVEVTDKGDVPEGYKVSRKEKRNFPLILESPSPNQTSLYFCASSFEGATNEKLFFGSGTQLSVL.